This T cell receptor (beta chain) came from a study of blood T cells in healthy people across ages. A second PCR of 7 to 11 cycles used a sample-barcoded 5' primer and a J-beta primer mix. TCRdb re-analysed the 5' RACE reads in MiXCR, keeping a single row per CDR3 protein. The table lists about 780,000 distinct CDR3 sequences, 62% of them singletons. The CDR3 is made up of 14 amino acids. Looked up from germline, CDR1 is MDHEN and CDR2 is SYDVKM. V was trimmed by 8 bases and J by 1 base, leaving 9 bases between them. This chain uses TRBV28 with TRBJ1-6; no firm D call. The sequence was obtained from a man aged 25-45 years in good health. What was sequenced was blood. The CDR3, as DNA: TGTGCCAGCCATCCGATGTCCTATAATTCACCCCTCCACTTT. This codes for CASHPMSYNSPLHF.